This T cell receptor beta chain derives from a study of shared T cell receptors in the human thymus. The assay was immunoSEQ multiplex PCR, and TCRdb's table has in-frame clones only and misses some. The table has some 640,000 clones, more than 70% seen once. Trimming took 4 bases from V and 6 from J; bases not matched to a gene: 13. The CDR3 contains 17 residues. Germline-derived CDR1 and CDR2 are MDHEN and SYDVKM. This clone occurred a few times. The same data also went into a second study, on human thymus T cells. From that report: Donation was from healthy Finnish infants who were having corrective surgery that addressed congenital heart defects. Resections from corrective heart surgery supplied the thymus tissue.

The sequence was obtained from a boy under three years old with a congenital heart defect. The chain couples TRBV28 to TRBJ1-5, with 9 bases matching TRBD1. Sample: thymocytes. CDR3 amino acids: CASSSHRGLSSLQPQHF. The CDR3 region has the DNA TGTGCCAGCAGTTCACACAGGGGGCTTTCTAGTCTTCAGCCCCAGCATTTT.